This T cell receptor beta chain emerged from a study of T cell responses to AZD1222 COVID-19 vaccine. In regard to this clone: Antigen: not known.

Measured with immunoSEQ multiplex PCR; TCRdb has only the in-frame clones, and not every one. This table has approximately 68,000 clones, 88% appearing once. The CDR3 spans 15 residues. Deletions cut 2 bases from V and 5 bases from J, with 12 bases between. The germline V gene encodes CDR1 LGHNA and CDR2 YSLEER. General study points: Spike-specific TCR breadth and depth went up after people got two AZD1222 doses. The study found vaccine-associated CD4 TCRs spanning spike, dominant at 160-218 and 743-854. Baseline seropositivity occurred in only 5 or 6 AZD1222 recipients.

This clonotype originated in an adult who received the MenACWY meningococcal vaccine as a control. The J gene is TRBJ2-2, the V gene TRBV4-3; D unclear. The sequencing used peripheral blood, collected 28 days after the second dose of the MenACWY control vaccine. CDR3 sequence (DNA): TGCGCCAGCAGCCAAATGGCCCGGAGTACCGGGGAGCTGTTTTTT. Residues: CASSQMARSTGELFF.